This record looks at one T cell receptor beta chain sequence and its context. This clonotype was found a few times. It has no known antigen specificity. Base qualities are not provided; no much larger clone lies one nucleotide away. Trimming takes 9 bases off V and 3 bases off J; junction bases not matched to a gene: 6. From the cysteine up to the phenylalanine, the CDR3 has a length of 15 residues. The entry retains the CDR3 DNA only, 45 bases that are in frame from base 1. The germline V gene specifies WSHSY as CDR1 and SAAADI as CDR2. The TCR beta CDR3 regions were amplified from RNA transcripts. The TCR CDR3 was subjected to a first round of RT-PCR using the HTBI primer set and the Qiagen OneStep RT-PCR kit. The libraries were constructed in a second round of multiplex PCR and then size-selected and purified. The libraries were sequenced on an Illumina HiSeq2000 using paired-end 100 bp reads. As for the authors' bioinformatics: SOAPnuke was used to process the raw data, with reads discarded if the reads contained adapters or uncalled bases, had a mean Phred below 15, or lacked an exact constant-primer or identifier match. High-quality paired reads were merged with COPE v1.2.5, and unique nucleotide sequences were defined as clonotypes. MiTCR v1.1 was used to align clonotypes to the IMGT TRBV, TRBD and TRBJ reference segments. The analysis was restricted to V-J combinations with a frequency above 0.0001, which together covered over 99% of the repertoires. A TCS score was defined as the ratio of F50 (clonal expansion) to E x V (chaos), with BLOSUM62-based TCRdist applied between CDR3 peptides within each V-J. Welch's t-statistics and random forest reduced 500 to 550 V-J features to roughly 13, which were used in a naive Bayes classifier (R e1071). TCRdb applied fastp at Q25 and MiXCR to the public reads, then kept only in-frame beta chains. CDR3 protein duplicates are merged, each entry listing the most common genes and DNA. V and J calls and clone size were set by TCRdb, not the authors. This sample has about 600,000 distinct CDR3 sequences in its table, and roughly 14% of those were observed once. The top ten hold about 12% of the sample.

The data derive from a study of T cells in Graves' hyperthyroidism and ophthalmopathy (dated by TCRdb to the late 2010s). As for the study more broadly: Peripheral blood was sampled at the time of initial diagnosis, prior to any treatment. After sampling, hyperthyroidism patients received methimazole starting at 30 mg daily, and ophthalmopathy patients received high-dose intravenous methylprednisolone. Prospective prediction of ophthalmopathy was tested in an independent validation cohort of 18 to 20 hyperthyroidism patients and 17 patients who later progressed to ophthalmopathy. In addition, the study compared T-cell repertoires in thyroid tissue and in blood from 6 or 7 Graves' hyperthyroidism patients. TCR V-J signatures able to tell the groups apart were searched for in a discovery cohort of more than 90 patients, of whom 43 had Graves' ophthalmopathy and some 60 had stable Graves' hyperthyroidism. The roughly 91 discovery patients were randomly split 7:3 into training and test sets. The paper describes TCR Vbeta CDR3 sequencing of 135 peripheral blood samples, made up of some 40 ophthalmopathy patients, 70 to 80 hyperthyroidism patients and 17 progressor patients. The paper as a whole reports these results and caveats: In validation, progression to ophthalmopathy was predicted by the model with around 71% sensitivity and 72% to 85% specificity, a median of 6.5 months before onset. Ophthalmopathy was separated from stable hyperthyroidism by a 13 V-J signature model, with around 90% sensitivity and about 81% specificity obtained in cross-validation and 80%/75% obtained in testing. Most expanded thyroid clonotypes (frequency above 0.001) were also detected in blood, a finding suggesting that blood repertoires may reflect thyroid immune responses. Sample size was not statistically predetermined, and blinding of investigators to group allocation was not performed.

In the ophthalmopathy patients, disease was moderately to severely active, with a Clinical Activity Score of 3 or more, a NOSPECS grade of 4 or more, and a duration of less than 3 months. Patients with uncontrolled infections, other autoimmune diseases, pregnancy or lactation were excluded. Diagnoses relied on clinical symptoms, serum thyroxine and TRAb, thyroid ultrasound and orbital computed tomography. PBMCs were isolated from more than 9 ml of fresh peripheral blood by Ficoll-Paque density gradient centrifugation. Total RNA was extracted with Trizol reagent, and quality was checked on an Agilent 2100 Bioanalyzer.

This clonotype was sampled from a woman in her forties or fifties with Graves' ophthalmopathy. Source material: blood. Here the chain combines TRBV10-2 and TRBJ2-3, with TRBD2 identical over 13 junction bases. The CDR3 region reads CASDWTSGSTDTQYF. The sequence in DNA is TGCGCCAGTGACTGGACTAGCGGGAGTACAGATACGCAGTATTTT.